Listed below are T cell receptor beta chains from one sample, sequenced in a study of cytomegalovirus exposure and HLA in healthy donors. Assay used: immunoSEQ multiplex PCR; TCRdb lists only in-frame clones, some missing. The repertoire holds about 150,000 clones, with approximately 80% as singletons. Sequencing was carried out using PBMCs. These receptors originate from a boy aged 2-15 years in good health and CMV-seronegative. Both conserved end residues are part of each CDR3. Fields, in order: D gene, J gene, V gene, CDR3 protein. The D gene is left open where the match is weak.

D: .; J: TRBJ1-2; V: TRBV18; CDR3: CASSPSSRSDYGYTF
D: .; J: TRBJ2-2; V: TRBV2; CDR3: CASRDQGPTGELFF
D: .; J: TRBJ2-7; V: TRBV5-1; CDR3: CASSLATGAGDEQYF
D: .; J: TRBJ1-5; V: TRBV7-2; CDR3: CASSPRGGNQPQHF
D: .; J: TRBJ2-5; V: TRBV29-1; CDR3: CSVDKRSQETQYF
D: .; J: TRBJ1-4; V: TRBV7-8; CDR3: CASSLGSREDTVNEKLFF
D: TRBD2; J: TRBJ2-7; V: TRBV28; CDR3: CASSPGVAGYEQYF
D: TRBD2; J: TRBJ2-2; V: TRBV2; CDR3: CASSEFSGGAVNTGELFF
D: TRBD1; J: TRBJ2-7; V: TRBV28; CDR3: CASTSPLGQGYEQYF
D: .; J: TRBJ2-7; V: TRBV6-4; CDR3: CASSESFGVPIYEQYF
D: TRBD1; J: TRBJ2-1; V: TRBV10-3; CDR3: CAISIRNDRGFSYNEQFF
D: .; J: TRBJ1-1; V: TRBV19; CDR3: CASSIGVMNTEAFF
D: .; J: TRBJ1-1; V: TRBV19; CDR3: CASSIPGKNTEAFF
D: .; J: TRBJ1-2; V: TRBV6-1; CDR3: CASEHPGEGYGYTF
D: .; J: TRBJ2-7; V: TRBV4-3; CDR3: CASSQDRWAGYYEQYF
D: .; J: TRBJ1-4; V: TRBV5-6; CDR3: CASSTTGFNEKLFF
D: TRBD1; J: TRBJ2-6; V: TRBV11-3; CDR3: CASSSAGQGTSGANVLTF
D: .; J: TRBJ2-5; V: TRBV20-1; CDR3: CSAGPGETQYF
D: TRBD1; J: TRBJ2-5; V: TRBV2; CDR3: CASRGQTGKETQYF
D: TRBD2; J: TRBJ2-1; V: TRBV29-1; CDR3: CSADAGGRNEQFF